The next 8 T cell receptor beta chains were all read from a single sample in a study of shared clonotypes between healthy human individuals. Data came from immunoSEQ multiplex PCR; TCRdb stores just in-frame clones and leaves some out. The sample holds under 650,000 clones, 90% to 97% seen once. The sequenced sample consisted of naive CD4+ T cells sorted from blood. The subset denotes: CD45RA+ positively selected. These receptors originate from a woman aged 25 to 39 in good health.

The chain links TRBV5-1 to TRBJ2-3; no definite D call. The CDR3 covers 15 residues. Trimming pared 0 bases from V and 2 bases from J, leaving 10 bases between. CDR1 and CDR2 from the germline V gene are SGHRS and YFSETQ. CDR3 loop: CASSLELPNTDTQYF. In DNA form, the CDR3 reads TGCGCCAGCAGCTTGGAACTACCAAACACAGATACGCAGTATTTT.

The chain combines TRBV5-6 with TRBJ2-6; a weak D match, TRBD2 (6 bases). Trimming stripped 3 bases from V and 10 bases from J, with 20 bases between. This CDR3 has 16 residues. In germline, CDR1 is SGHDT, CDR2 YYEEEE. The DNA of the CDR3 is TGTGCCAGCAGCTCAAATGTCCACGGGGGAGAGAACGTCCTGACTTTC. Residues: CASSSNVHGGENVLTF.

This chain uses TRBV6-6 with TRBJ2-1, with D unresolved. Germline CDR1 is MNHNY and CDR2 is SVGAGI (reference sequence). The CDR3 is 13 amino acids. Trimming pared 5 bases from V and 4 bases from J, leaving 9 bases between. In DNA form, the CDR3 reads TGTGCCAGCAGTATAGGGATATACAATGAGCAGTTCTTC. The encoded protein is CASSIGIYNEQFF.

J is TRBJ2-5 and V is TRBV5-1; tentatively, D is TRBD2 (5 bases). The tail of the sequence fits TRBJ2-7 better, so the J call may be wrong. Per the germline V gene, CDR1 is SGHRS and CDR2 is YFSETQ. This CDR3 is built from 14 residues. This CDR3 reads CASSPERKPYEQYF. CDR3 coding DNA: TGCGCCAGCAGCCCCGAGCGGAAACCCTACGAGCAGTACTTC.

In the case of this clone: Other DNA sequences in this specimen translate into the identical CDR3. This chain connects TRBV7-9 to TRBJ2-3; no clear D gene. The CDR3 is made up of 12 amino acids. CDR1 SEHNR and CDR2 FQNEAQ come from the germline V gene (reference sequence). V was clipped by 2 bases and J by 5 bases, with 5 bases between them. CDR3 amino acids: CASSLMRDTQYF. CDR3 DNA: TGTGCCAGCAGCTTAATGAGAGATACGCAGTATTTT.

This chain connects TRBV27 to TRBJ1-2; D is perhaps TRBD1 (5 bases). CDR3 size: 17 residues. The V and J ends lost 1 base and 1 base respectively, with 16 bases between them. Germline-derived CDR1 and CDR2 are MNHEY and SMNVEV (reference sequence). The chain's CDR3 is CASSLYPPGPYNYGYTF. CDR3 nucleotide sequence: TGTGCCAGCAGTTTATATCCCCCGGGGCCCTATAACTATGGCTACACCTTC.

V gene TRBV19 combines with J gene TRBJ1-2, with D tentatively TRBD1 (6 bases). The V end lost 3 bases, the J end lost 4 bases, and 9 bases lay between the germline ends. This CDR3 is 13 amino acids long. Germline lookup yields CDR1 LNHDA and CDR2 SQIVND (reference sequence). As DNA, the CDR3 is TGTGCCAGTAGTATGGGGGGCTTCTATGGCTACACCTTC. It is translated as CASSMGGFYGYTF.

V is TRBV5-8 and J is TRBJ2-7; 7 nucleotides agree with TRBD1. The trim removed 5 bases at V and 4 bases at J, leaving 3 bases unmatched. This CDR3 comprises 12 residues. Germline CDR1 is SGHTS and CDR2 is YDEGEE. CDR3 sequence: CASRGQEYEQYF. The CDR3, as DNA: TGTGCCAGCAGAGGACAGGAATACGAGCAGTACTTC.